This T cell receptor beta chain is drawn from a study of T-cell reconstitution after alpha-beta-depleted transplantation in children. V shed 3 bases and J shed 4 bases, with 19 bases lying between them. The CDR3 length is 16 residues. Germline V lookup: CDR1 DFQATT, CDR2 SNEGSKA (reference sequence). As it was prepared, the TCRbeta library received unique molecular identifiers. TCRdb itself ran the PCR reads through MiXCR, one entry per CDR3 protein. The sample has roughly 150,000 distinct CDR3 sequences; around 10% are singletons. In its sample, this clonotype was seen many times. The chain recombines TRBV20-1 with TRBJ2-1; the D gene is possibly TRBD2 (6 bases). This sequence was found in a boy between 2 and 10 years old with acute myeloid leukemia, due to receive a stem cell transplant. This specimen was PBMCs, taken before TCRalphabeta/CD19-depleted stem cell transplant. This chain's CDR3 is CSARSTSRYLYNEQFF. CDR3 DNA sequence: TGCAGTGCTAGGTCAACTAGCCGCTATTTATACAATGAGCAGTTCTTC.